The 21 T cell receptor beta chains below all came from one sample that was sequenced in a study of blood T cell repertoires in COVID-19. Produced via immunoSEQ multiplex PCR; TCRdb's table is partial and in-frame only. Here the sample spans about 130,000 clones, less than 85% being singletons. Sequencing used peripheral blood. The receptors originated from a woman aged 60-70 years with acute or convalescent COVID-19.

This chain connects TRBV7-6 to TRBJ1-3; no clear D. The CDR3 runs to 15 residues. The V gene lost 5 bases and the J gene lost 1 base, with 12 bases spanning the gap. CDR1 SGHVS and CDR2 FNYEAQ come from the germline V gene. CDR3 DNA: TGTGCCAGCAGCCCGGAAATCGGGTCTGGAAACACCATATATTTT. Amino acids: CASSPEIGSGNTIYF.

This chain links TRBV18 with TRBJ1-5; TRBD1 agrees at 9 bases. In germline, CDR1 is KGHSH, CDR2 LQKENI. This CDR3 region has 16 residues. J lost 4 bases, V lost 3 bases, and 7 bases had no gene match. The CDR3 DNA sequence: TGTGCCAGCTCACCTCCGGGACAGGGTCGGAATCAGCCCCAGCATTTT. This translates into CASSPPGQGRNQPQHF.

The chain employs TRBV6-5 and TRBJ2-7; D uncertain. The CDR3 totals 15 residues. Germline V gene sequence: CDR1 MNHEY, CDR2 SVGAGI. V lost 7 bases, J lost 2 bases, and 18 bases lay in between. The CDR3 here is CASIEGPEPTYEQYV. The CDR3, as DNA: TGTGCCAGCATCGAAGGCCCGGAGCCAACCTACGAGCAGTACGTC.

This chain uses TRBV6-8 with TRBJ2-3; possible D gene TRBD1, 5 bases. CDR1 and CDR2 from the germline V gene are MNHGY and SAAAGT. This CDR3 contains 18 residues. The V end lost 6 bases, the J end lost 4 bases, and 26 bases lay between the germline ends. CDR3 residues: CASSRWKGNRMRADTQYF. As DNA, the CDR3 is TGTGCCAGCAGCCGGTGGAAGGGGAACCGCATGAGAGCAGATACGCAGTATTTT.

This chain uses TRBV12-3 or TRBV12-4 with TRBJ1-3; D ambiguous. CDR3 size: 13 residues. Trimming left V 2 bases short and J 2 bases short, with 4 bases between. Here the CDR3 DNA reads TGTGCCAGCAGTTTACCTCCTGGAAACACCATATATTTT. It encodes CASSLPPGNTIYF.

J is TRBJ1-3 and V is TRBV5-1; 7 bases line up with TRBD1. After removal of 3 bases from V and 2 bases from J, the junction contained 2 bases not matched to a gene. This CDR3 region has 14 residues. Germline-derived CDR1 and CDR2 are SGHRS and YFSETQ. This CDR3 is CASSSQGTGNTIYF. In DNA form, the CDR3 reads TGCGCCAGCAGCTCACAGGGGACTGGAAACACCATATATTTT.

This clone was observed a single time. The chain has TRBV10-3 and TRBJ1-6; 8 bases match TRBD1. V shed 4 bases and J 7 bases; nucleotides not matched to a gene: 3. CDR1 is ENHRY and CDR2 is SYGVKD in the germline V gene. The CDR3 is 14 residues long. The CDR3 spells CAISAGTGNSPLHF. CDR3 nucleotide sequence: TGTGCCATCAGTGCCGGGACAGGAAATTCACCCCTCCACTTT.

The chain is built from TRBV3-1 (or the pseudogene TRBV3-2) and TRBJ1-1; 7 bases fit TRBD1. J gave up 3 bases and V 3 bases, and 4 bases lay outside the gene matches. The CDR3 loop spans 14 amino acids. Germline values: CDR1 LGHDT, CDR2 YNNKEL (reference sequence). The CDR3 DNA is TGTGCCAGCAGCCAGGACAGGCGTTACACTGAAGCTTTCTTT. Protein sequence: CASSQDRRYTEAFF.

The genes are TRBV19 and TRBJ1-6; 10 positions agree with TRBD1. The CDR3 extends over 15 amino acids. V trimming: 4 bases; J trimming: 5 bases; junction bases outside the gene matches: 2. The germline gives CDR1 LNHDA, CDR2 SQIVND (reference sequence). The CDR3 nucleotides read TGTGCCAGTAGTAGGGACAGGGGTAATAATTCACCCCTCCACTTT. Translating it yields CASSRDRGNNSPLHF.

The V gene is TRBV10-2, the J gene TRBJ2-1; weak D call: TRBD2 (5 bases). This CDR3 has 12 amino acids. CDR1 is WSHSY, CDR2 SAAADI, per germline. V shed 2 bases and J shed 15 bases, with 14 bases lying between them. The CDR3, as DNA: TGCGCCAGCAGTGAGAGAGGGCCTAGGGCGTTCTTC. It specifies CASSERGPRAFF.

The chain links TRBV20-1 to TRBJ2-1; D unclear. Germline-derived CDR1 and CDR2 are DFQATT and SNEGSKA (reference sequence). CDR3 length: 11 residues. The V and J ends lost 2 bases and 13 bases respectively, with 12 bases between them. This chain's CDR3 is CSARRQVDQFF. CDR3 sequence (DNA): TGCAGTGCTAGAAGGCAGGTTGACCAGTTCTTC.

The chain joins TRBV7-3 to TRBJ2-1; D unclear. V lost 1 base and J 7 bases, leaving 5 bases between the germline ends. The CDR3 is made up of 12 amino acids. CDR1 SGHTA and CDR2 FQGTGA come from the germline V gene. The DNA of the CDR3 is TGTGCCAGCAGCTTAAATGAGAATGAGCAGTTCTTC. This encodes CASSLNENEQFF.

Turning to this clone: Other DNA sequences from this sample encode an identical CDR3 as well. This sequence joins TRBV19 and TRBJ1-6; D not resolved. V was clipped by 6 bases and J by 7 bases, with 10 bases between them. Germline V gives CDR1 LNHDA, CDR2 SQIVND (reference sequence). The length of the CDR3 is 13 residues. The CDR3 coding sequence is TGTGCCAGTAGCCTCGGGTCGAATTCACCCCTCCACTTT. Its protein is CASSLGSNSPLHF.

For the CDR3, the DNA is TGTGCCAGCAGTTCAATCTGGCTAGCGGGGGGAGGAGAGACCCAGTACTTC. This sequence encodes CASSSIWLAGGGETQYF. The V gene is TRBV27, the J gene TRBJ2-5; 11 bases fit TRBD2. The CDR3 has 17 amino acids. Looked up from germline, CDR1 is MNHEY and CDR2 is SMNVEV (reference sequence). The V and J ends lost 4 bases and 4 bases, in that order; junction bases with no gene match: 11.

This chain joins TRBV5-1 and TRBJ1-5; TRBD1 aligns across 7 bases. CDR1 and CDR2 (germline): SGHRS, YFSETQ. V dropped 4 bases and J dropped 3; count of bases not matched to a gene: 4. This CDR3 is built from 14 residues. This CDR3 reads CASSPTGPNQPQHF. The DNA of the CDR3 is TGCGCCAGCAGCCCGACAGGGCCCAATCAGCCCCAGCATTTT. Full variable domain (rest looked up from reference TRBV5-1 and TRBJ1-5): KAGVTQTPRYLIKTRGQQVTLSCSPISGHRSVSWYQQTPGQGLQFLFEYFSETQRNKGNFPGRFSGRQFSNSRSEMNVSTLELGDSALYLCASSPTGPNQPQHFGDGTRLSIL.

The chain carries TRBV7-2 and TRBJ1-2; maybe TRBD1 (5 bases). V gave up 0 bases and J gave up 8 bases, with 10 bases separating them. Looked up from germline, CDR1 is SGHTA and CDR2 is FQGNSA. The length of the CDR3 is 13 residues. The CDR3, as DNA: TGTGCCAGCAGCTTAGCCAGGGTAAAGGGCTACACCTTC. This encodes CASSLARVKGYTF.

This clone was seen just once. The chain combines TRBV2 with TRBJ2-1; 7 bases agree with TRBD1. This CDR3 is 11 amino acids long. Germline V gene sequence: CDR1 SNHLY, CDR2 FYNNEI. V was clipped by 5 bases and J by 12 bases; unmatched bases: 4. DNA of the CDR3: TGTGCCAGCAGTCCCCGACAGGGGCAGTTCTTC. Translation: CASSPRQGQFF.

The V gene is TRBV10-3, the J gene TRBJ2-1, with 9 bases aligning to TRBD2. Germline-derived CDR1 and CDR2 are ENHRY and SYGVKD. This CDR3 has 16 residues. With V trimmed by 0 bases and J by 2 bases, 2 bases remained unmatched. CDR3 residues: CAISESGGGAYNEQFF. In nucleotides, the CDR3 is TGTGCCATCAGTGAGTCGGGCGGGGGGGCCTACAATGAGCAGTTCTTC.

This chain connects TRBV5-4 to TRBJ1-2; a possible D gene is TRBD1 (5 bases). The CDR3 is 13 amino acids. Trimming removed 2 bases at V and 7 bases at J, with 12 bases between. CDR1 SGHNT and CDR2 YYREEE come from the germline V gene (reference sequence). CDR3 DNA: TGTGCCAGCAGCTTTTTTGGGGCAGGTGGCTACACCTTC. Translating gives CASSFFGAGGYTF.

The chain couples TRBV6-5 to TRBJ2-7; 11 nucleotides line up with TRBD1. The V segment lost 5 bases and the J segment 1 base; nucleotides outside the gene matches: 1. From germline, CDR1 is MNHEY and CDR2 SVGAGI. The CDR3 is 14 amino acids. CDR3: CASSRDRGSYEQYV. The CDR3 DNA is TGTGCCAGCAGTCGGGACAGGGGGTCCTACGAGCAGTACGTC.

The chain recombines TRBV29-1 with TRBJ2-6, with D possibly being TRBD1 (5 bases). The CDR3 length is 19 residues. V gave up 7 bases and J gave up 2 bases, with 27 bases separating them. The germline V gene has CDR1 SQVTM and CDR2 ANQGSEA. The CDR3 loop reads CSESHRNQVKRAGANVLTF. The CDR3 DNA reads as TGCAGCGAGTCACACAGGAATCAAGTTAAAAGGGCTGGGGCCAACGTCCTGACTTTC.